A selection of T cell receptor beta chains follows, all from one sample in a study of blood T cell repertoires in COVID-19. Sequencing was performed with immunoSEQ multiplex PCR; in TCRdb, only in-frame clones are kept and a portion is missing. The sample has roughly 80,000 clones, roughly 80% seen once. The source material was peripheral blood. All receptors derive from a woman aged 55-69 years with acute or convalescent COVID-19. The CDR3 runs from the conserved cysteine through the conserved F or W. The D gene is left open where the match is weak. Some rows mark clone size as missing; the rest say once, few, many or name a class of expanded clone.

d_call j_call clone_size v_call cdr3_nt cdr3_aa
TRBD2 TRBJ2-5 . TRBV7-2 TGTGCCAGCAGCAGGACTAGCCAAGAGACCCAGTACTTC CASSRTSQETQYF
TRBD1 TRBJ2-5 . TRBV27 TGTGCCAGCAGTTTCCGGGACAGGGGAGAGACCCAGTACTTC CASSFRDRGETQYF
. TRBJ2-7 . TRBV30 TGTGCCTGTGAGGGATACCTCTCCTACGAGCAGTACTTC CACEGYLSYEQYF
. TRBJ1-3 . TRBV19 TGTGCCACTACGTCCTTCTCTGGAAACACCATATATTTT CATTSFSGNTIYF
. TRBJ2-2 . TRBV30 TGTGCCTGGAGGGGTGGCAGAGGGACCGGGGAGCTGTTTTTT CAWRGGRGTGELFF
TRBD1 TRBJ2-5 . TRBV28 TGTGCCAGCAGTAAGGGACAGTTTTCAGAGACCCAGTACTTC CASSKGQFSETQYF
TRBD1 TRBJ1-1 once TRBV10-3 TGTGCCATCAGTGATTGGGACAGTTATTCGAACACTGAAGCTTTCTTT CAISDWDSYSNTEAFF
TRBD1 TRBJ1-1 . TRBV6-2/TRBV6-3 TGTGCCAGCAGTTCCCAACAGGGGGGGAACACTGAAGCTTTCTTT CASSSQQGGNTEAFF
. TRBJ2-1 . TRBV6-5 TGTGCCAGCAGTTTGACCGGACAGTACTACAATGAGCAGTTCTTC CASSLTGQYYNEQFF
. TRBJ1-1 . TRBV10-3 TGTGCCATAAGGACTCTCCGGGGTGAAGCTTTCTTT CAIRTLRGEAFF
. TRBJ2-5 . TRBV18 TGTGCCAGCTCACACACCCATAGGAGGGGACAAGAGACCCAGTACTTC CASSHTHRRGQETQYF
. TRBJ2-6 . TRBV9 TGTGCCAGCAGCGTAGAGACTCTATCTGGGGCCAACGTCCTGACTTTC CASSVETLSGANVLTF
. TRBJ1-2 . TRBV5-4 TGTGCCAGCAGCGATGGGGACTCCGCTAACTATGGCTACACCTTC CASSDGDSANYGYTF
. TRBJ2-3 . TRBV29-1 TGCAGCGTTGGGTCCCCCGAAGCGGTCTTCACAGATACGCAGTATTTT CSVGSPEAVFTDTQYF
. TRBJ1-5 . TRBV28 TGTGCCAGCAGTTCGGGTCAAATGTATCAGCCCCAGCATTTT CASSSGQMYQPQHF
. TRBJ2-7 . TRBV5-1 TGCGCCAGCAGCTTGGCGGGCAGCCGGGGAGAGCAGTACTTC CASSLAGSRGEQYF
. TRBJ1-2 . TRBV5-3 TGTGCCAGAAGCCGAGGACAGAATAACTATGGCTACACCTTC CARSRGQNNYGYTF
. TRBJ2-1 once TRBV7-9 TGTGCCAGCAGCTTACTCACGGAGAATGAGCAGTTCTTC CASSLLTENEQFF
TRBD1 TRBJ2-7 . TRBV7-8 TGTGCCAGCAGCAGGGGACAGGGGAACGAGCAGTACTTC CASSRGQGNEQYF
TRBD1 TRBJ1-5 few TRBV5-6 TGTGCCAGGGACAGGCCTGGGATCAATCAGCCCCAGCATTTT CARDRPGINQPQHF
TRBD1 TRBJ2-5 . TRBV5-4 TGTGCCAGCAGTGTACAGGGGGAAGAGACCCAGTACTTC CASSVQGEETQYF
. TRBJ2-7 . TRBV10-1 TGCGCCAGCAGTGAGTCGCCGGGGGACGAGCAGTACTTC CASSESPGDEQYF
TRBD1 TRBJ1-5 . TRBV30 TGTGCCTGGAGTGTAGGGACAGCCAATTCCTGGAGCAATCAGCCCCAGCATTTT CAWSVGTANSWSNQPQHF
. TRBJ2-5 . TRBV18 TGTGCCAGCTCCCCTGCCCGGTACCAAGAGACCCAGTACTTC CASSPARYQETQYF
. TRBJ2-1 . TRBV18 TGTGCCAGCTCACCTCCGGTGAATGAGCAGTTCTTC CASSPPVNEQFF
. TRBJ1-5 . TRBV19 TGTGCCAGTCGAGCGGCGCGCAATCAGCCCCAGCATTTT CASRAARNQPQHF
. TRBJ2-7 . TRBV7-2 TGTGCCAGCAGCTTAACAGGACAGTCTTTTTACGAGCAGTACTTC CASSLTGQSFYEQYF
. TRBJ1-5 few TRBV6-5 TGTGCCAGCGTGGACAGAGGGGGAAATCAGCCCCAGCATTTT CASVDRGGNQPQHF
TRBD2 TRBJ2-7 many TRBV28 TGTGCCAGCAGTTTATCGGGGGGGCGTTACGAGCAGTACTTC CASSLSGGRYEQYF
. TRBJ1-1 . TRBV29-1 TGCAGCGTTAACCTAGGGGGGGCAGCTTTCTTT CSVNLGGAAFF
. TRBJ1-2 . TRBV20-1 TGCAGTGCCCAGAATTTCTATGGCTACACCTTC CSAQNFYGYTF
TRBD1 TRBJ2-3 . TRBV7-8 TGTGCCAGCAGCCCGCGACAGGGCCGATACGGCACAGATACGCAGTATTTT CASSPRQGRYGTDTQYF
TRBD1 TRBJ2-3 . TRBV18 TGTGCCAGCTCACCACCTATCAACCGGGACAGGGAGAGAGATACGCAGTATTTT CASSPPINRDRERDTQYF
. TRBJ1-5 . TRBV18 TGTGCCAGCTCACCAGAGAGAGATCAGCCCCAGCATTTT CASSPERDQPQHF
. TRBJ1-2 . TRBV6-5 TGTGCCAGCAGTTTGAGGGCCTTAATCACTGGCTACACCTTC CASSLRALITGYTF
. TRBJ1-4 . TRBV18 TGTGCCAGCTCACCGTCTCAAAGGGGTGAAAAACTGTTTTTT CASSPSQRGEKLFF
. TRBJ2-5 . TRBV7-2 TGTGCCAGCAGCTTAGGGCTGGAAGGGGACCAAGAGACCCAGTACTTC CASSLGLEGDQETQYF
TRBD1 TRBJ1-2 . TRBV19 TGTGCCAGTAGTGGCACAGGGGGGAAAGGCTACACCTTC CASSGTGGKGYTF
. TRBJ2-6 few TRBV7-3 TGTGCCAGCAGCGTTACAGGGTTTTCCTCTGGGGCCAACGTCCTGACTTTC CASSVTGFSSGANVLTF
TRBD1 TRBJ1-2 . TRBV6-5 TGTGCCAGCAGTTACACTGGACAGGCGAACTATGGCTACACCTTC CASSYTGQANYGYTF
. TRBJ2-7 . TRBV5-1 TGCGCCAGCAGCTTGGTATCAGGGCTTGGTGGGGTTAACTCCTACGAGCAGTACTTC CASSLVSGLGGVNSYEQYF
TRBD2 TRBJ2-5 . TRBV11-2 TGTGCCAGCAGCTTAGATGGCGGGGGGCAAGAGACCCAGTACTTC CASSLDGGGQETQYF